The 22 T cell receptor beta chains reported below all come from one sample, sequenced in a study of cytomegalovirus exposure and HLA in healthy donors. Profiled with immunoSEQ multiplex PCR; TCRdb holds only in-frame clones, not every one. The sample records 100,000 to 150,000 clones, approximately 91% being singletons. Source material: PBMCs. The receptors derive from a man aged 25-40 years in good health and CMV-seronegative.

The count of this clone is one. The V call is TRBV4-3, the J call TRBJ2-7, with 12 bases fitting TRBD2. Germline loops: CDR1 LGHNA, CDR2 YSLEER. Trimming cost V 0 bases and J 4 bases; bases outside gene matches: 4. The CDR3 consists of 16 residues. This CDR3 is CASSQDGLAGGYEQYF. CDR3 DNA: TGCGCCAGCAGCCAAGATGGCCTAGCGGGAGGGTACGAGCAGTACTTC.

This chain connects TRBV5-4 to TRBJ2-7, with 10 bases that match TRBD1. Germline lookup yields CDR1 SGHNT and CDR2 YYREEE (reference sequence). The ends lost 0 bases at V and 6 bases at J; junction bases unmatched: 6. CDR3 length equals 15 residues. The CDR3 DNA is TGTGCCAGCAGCTTGGGACAGGGGGCTTCCCCCGAGCAGTACTTC. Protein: CASSLGQGASPEQYF.

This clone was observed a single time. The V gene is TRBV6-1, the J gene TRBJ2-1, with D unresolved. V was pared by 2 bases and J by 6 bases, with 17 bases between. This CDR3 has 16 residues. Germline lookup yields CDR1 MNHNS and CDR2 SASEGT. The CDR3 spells CASSEWLVSSGNEQFF. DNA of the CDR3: TGTGCCAGCAGTGAATGGTTAGTGTCTTCCGGCAATGAGCAGTTCTTC.

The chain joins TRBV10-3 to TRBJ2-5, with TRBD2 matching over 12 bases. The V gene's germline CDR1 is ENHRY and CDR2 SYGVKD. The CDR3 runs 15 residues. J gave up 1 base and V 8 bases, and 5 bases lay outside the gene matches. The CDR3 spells CAIARLAGAQETQYF. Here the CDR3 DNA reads TGTGCCATCGCCAGACTAGCGGGAGCCCAAGAGACCCAGTACTTC.

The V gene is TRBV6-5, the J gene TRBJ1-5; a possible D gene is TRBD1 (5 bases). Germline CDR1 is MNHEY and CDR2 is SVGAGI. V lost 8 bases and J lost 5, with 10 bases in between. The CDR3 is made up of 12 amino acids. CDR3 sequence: CASREGYQPQHF. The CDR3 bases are TGTGCCAGCCGGGAGGGGTATCAGCCCCAGCATTTT.

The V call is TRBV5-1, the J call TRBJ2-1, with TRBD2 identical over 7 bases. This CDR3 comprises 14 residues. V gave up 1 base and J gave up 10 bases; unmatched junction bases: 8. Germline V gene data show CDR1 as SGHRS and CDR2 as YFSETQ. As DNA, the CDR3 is TGCGCCAGCAGCTTGCTAGCGGTTCCGGAAGAGCAGTTCTTC. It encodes CASSLLAVPEEQFF.

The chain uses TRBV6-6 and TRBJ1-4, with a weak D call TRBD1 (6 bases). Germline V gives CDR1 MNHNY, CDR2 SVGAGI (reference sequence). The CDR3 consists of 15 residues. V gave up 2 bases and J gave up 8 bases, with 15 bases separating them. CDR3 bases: TGTGCCAGCAGTTACGGCAGGGGCGCCGTCGAAAAACTGTTTTTT. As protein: CASSYGRGAVEKLFF.

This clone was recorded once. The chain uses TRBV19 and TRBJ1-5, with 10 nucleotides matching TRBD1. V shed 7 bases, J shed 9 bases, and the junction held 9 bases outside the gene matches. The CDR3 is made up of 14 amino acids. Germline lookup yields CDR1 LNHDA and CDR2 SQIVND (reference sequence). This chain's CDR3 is CASNAGQGIRPQHF. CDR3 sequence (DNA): TGTGCCAGTAACGCGGGACAGGGGATTCGGCCCCAGCATTTT.

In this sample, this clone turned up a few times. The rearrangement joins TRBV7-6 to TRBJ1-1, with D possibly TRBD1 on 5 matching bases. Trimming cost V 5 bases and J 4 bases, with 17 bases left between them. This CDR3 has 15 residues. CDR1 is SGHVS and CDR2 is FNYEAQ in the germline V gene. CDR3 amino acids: CASSPTDFGGTEAFF. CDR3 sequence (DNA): TGTGCCAGCAGCCCAACCGACTTCGGGGGCACTGAAGCTTTCTTT.

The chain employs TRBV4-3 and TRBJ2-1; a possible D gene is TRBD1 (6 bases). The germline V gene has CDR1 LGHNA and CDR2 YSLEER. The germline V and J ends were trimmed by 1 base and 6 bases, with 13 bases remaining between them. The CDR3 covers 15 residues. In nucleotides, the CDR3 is TGCGCCAGCAGCCAAGTGGGGGCAGGGGTCAATGAGCAGTTCTTC. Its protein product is CASSQVGAGVNEQFF.

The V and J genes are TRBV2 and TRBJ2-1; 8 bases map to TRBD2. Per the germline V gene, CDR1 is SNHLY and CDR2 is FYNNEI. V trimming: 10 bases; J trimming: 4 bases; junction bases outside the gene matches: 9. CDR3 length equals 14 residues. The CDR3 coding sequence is TGTGCCATTCTGGGCGAGCGGGGGTACAATGAGCAGTTCTTC. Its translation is CAILGERGYNEQFF.

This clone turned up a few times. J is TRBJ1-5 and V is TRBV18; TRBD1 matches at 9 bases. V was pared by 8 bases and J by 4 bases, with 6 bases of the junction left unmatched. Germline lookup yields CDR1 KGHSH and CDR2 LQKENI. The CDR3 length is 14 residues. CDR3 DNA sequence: TGTGCCAGCACCCCGGGACAGGGAAATCAGCCCCAGCATTTT. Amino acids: CASTPGQGNQPQHF. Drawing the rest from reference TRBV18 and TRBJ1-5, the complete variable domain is NAGVMQNPRHLVRRRGQEARLRCSPMKGHSHVYWYRQLPEEGLKFMVYLQKENIIDESGMPKERFSAEFPKEGPSILRIQQVVRGDSAAYFCASTPGQGNQPQHFGDGTRLSIL.

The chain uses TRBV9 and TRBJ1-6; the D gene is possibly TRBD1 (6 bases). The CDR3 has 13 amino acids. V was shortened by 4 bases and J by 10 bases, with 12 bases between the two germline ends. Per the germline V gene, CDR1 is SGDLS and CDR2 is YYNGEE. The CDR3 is CASSLQGRSPLHF. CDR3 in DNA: TGTGCCAGCAGCCTACAGGGCAGATCACCCCTCCACTTT.

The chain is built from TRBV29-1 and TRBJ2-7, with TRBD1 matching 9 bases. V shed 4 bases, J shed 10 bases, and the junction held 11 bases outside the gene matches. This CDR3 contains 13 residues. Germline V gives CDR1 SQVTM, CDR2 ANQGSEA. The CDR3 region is CSVVGETGGPQYF. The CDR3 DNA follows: TGCAGCGTTGTAGGTGAGACAGGGGGTCCTCAGTACTTC.

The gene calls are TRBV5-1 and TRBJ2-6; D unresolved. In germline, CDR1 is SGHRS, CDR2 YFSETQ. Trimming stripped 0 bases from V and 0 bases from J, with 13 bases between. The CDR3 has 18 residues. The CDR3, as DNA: TGCGCCAGCAGCTTGGGGCCCCAGACTCTCTCTGGGGCCAACGTCCTGACTTTC. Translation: CASSLGPQTLSGANVLTF.

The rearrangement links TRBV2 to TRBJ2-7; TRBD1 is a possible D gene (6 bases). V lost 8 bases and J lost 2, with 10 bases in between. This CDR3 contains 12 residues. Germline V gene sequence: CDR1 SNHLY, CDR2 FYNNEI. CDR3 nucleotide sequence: TGTGCCAGCCTCAGGGGAGCCTACGAGCAGTACTTC. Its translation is CASLRGAYEQYF.

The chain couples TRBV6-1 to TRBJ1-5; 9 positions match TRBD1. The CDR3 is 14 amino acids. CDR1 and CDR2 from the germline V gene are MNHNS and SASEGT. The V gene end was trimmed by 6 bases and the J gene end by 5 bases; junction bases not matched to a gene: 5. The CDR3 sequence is CASSGTGIYQPQHF. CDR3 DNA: TGTGCCAGCAGCGGGACAGGGATATATCAGCCCCAGCATTTT.

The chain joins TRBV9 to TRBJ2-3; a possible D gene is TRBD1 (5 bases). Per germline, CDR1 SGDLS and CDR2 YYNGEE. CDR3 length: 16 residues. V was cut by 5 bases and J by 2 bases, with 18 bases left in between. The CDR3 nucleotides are TGTGCCAGCAGTCCCTCCACGGCCAGGGTCACAGATACGCAGTATTTT. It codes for CASSPSTARVTDTQYF. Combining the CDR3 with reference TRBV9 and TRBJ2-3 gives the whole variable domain DSGVTQTPKHLITATGQRVTLRCSPRSGDLSVYWYQQSLDQGLQFLIQYYNGEERAKGNILERFSAQQFPDLHSELNLSSLELGDSALYFCASSPSTARVTDTQYFGPGTRLTVL.

CDR3 in amino acids: CASSYNSPYEQYF. CDR3 bases: TGTGCCAGCAGTTATAACAGTCCTTACGAGCAGTACTTC. The V and J genes are TRBV6-6 and TRBJ2-7, with D unclear. Trimming took off 3 bases at V and 4 bases at J, with 10 bases between the two ends. CDR3 length: 13 residues. CDR1 is MNHNY and CDR2 is SVGAGI in the germline V gene (reference sequence).

This CDR3 is CASSFSRGSAPSYEQYF. For the CDR3, the DNA is TGTGCCAGCAGTTTTTCCCGCGGCAGCGCCCCGTCCTACGAGCAGTACTTC. The chain joins TRBV27 to TRBJ2-7; the D is unclear. Germline CDR1 and CDR2: MNHEY and SMNVEV (reference sequence). This CDR3 contains 17 residues. V lost 3 bases to trimming and J lost 1 base, with 19 bases between them.

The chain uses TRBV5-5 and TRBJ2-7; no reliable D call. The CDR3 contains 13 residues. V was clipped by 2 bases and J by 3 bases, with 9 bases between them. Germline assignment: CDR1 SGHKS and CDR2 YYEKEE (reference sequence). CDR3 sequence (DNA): TGTGCCAGCAGCTTCGACACCTACTACGAGCAGTACTTC. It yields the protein CASSFDTYYEQYF.

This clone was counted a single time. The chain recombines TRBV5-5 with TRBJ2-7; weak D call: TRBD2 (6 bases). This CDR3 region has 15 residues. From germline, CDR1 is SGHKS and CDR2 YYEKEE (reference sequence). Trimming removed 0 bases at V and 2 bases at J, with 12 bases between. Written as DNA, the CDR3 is TGTGCCAGCAGCTTGGGTCGGCGGGGCCCCTACGAGCAGTACTTC. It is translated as CASSLGRRGPYEQYF. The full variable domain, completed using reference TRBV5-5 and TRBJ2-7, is DAGVTQSPTHLIKTRGQQVTLRCSPISGHKSVSWYQQVLGQGPQFIFQYYEKEERGRGNFPDRFSARQFPNYSSELNVNALLLGDSALYLCASSLGRRGPYEQYFGPGTRLTVT.